Given below is one TCR beta chain in context. The antigen it binds to is not known. Per-nucleotide qualities are absent, and no much larger clonotype sits a single base away. This sample was included in a study of CD8 T cells in Susac syndrome (dated by TCRdb to between 2018 and 2021). Background on the whole study: Whether CD8+ T cell activation and differentiation in Susac syndrome was antigen driven was tested using repertoire sequencing. The clonality of the CD8+ T cell repertoire was compared across 12 healthy donors, around 14 Susac syndrome patients and under 19 multiple sclerosis patients. Broad study findings and their caveats: The number of individuals in the TCR sequencing and HLA analysis was recognized as being relatively small.

Peripheral blood CD8+ and CD4+ T cells from healthy donors, Susac syndrome patients and multiple sclerosis patients were profiled using high-throughput TCR beta sequencing. Treatment-naive patients with stable or active relapsing-remitting disease fulfilling revised McDonald criteria were used as multiple sclerosis controls. Bulk CD8+ and CD4+ T cells were purified by magnetic negative isolation, while CD8+ TEMRA cells were enriched using FACS. Blood was drawn into EDTA tubes, processed within 24 hours, and PBMCs were isolated by density gradient centrifugation. PBMCs destined for TCR sequencing were cryopreserved in liquid nitrogen and later thawed in a 37 °C water bath. The sorted or isolated CD4+, CD8+ and CD8+ TEMRA cells had a purity of 90% or higher. V is reduced by 2 bases and J by 2 bases, leaving a spacing of 7 bases between them. The CDR3 numbers 14 residues from cysteine through phenylalanine. The CDR3 DNA has 42 bases and is translated from base 1. Via the germline V gene, CDR1 is MNHEY and CDR2 SVGEGT.

RNA was extracted using the RNeasy kit, and roughly 0.5 to 1 ug of the RNA was reverse transcribed with random hexamers. The immunoSEQ multiplex PCR assay, which covers 54 Vbeta and 13 Jbeta segments, was used to amplify TCR beta CDR3 regions. To correct PCR amplification bias, a synthetic template baseline was used for both primer optimization and computational correction. The original pipeline was this. Reads were assigned to V, D and J genes according to IMGT and analyzed in immunoSEQ Analyzer, with only productive sequences retained. Clonality was calculated as one minus the Shannon entropy normalized by log2 of the number of productive unique sequences. For each patient and control, public and private clones were evaluated within the 100 most prevalent clones. Clones were defined as Susac-specific if absent from the healthy and MS cohorts, from 900 to 1,300 published viral clones and from other ImmuneACCESS disease sequences. The public sequencing data were trimmed at Q25 with fastp and processed into clonotypes with MiXCR by TCRdb, which kept only in-frame beta chains. Each CDR3 protein gets just one entry, which takes the most common genes and DNA from the rows behind it. TCRdb, rather than the study authors, made the V and J calls. Here the sample has 250,000 to 300,000 distinct CDR3 sequences; approximately 85% occur a single time. The top ten hold roughly 0.21% of the sample.

This clonotype was sampled from a human donor with multiple sclerosis. The chain was built from TRBV6-2 or TRBV6-3 and TRBJ2-1; TRBD2 might be the D gene, on 6 matching bases. Sequencing was done on a sample of CD8+ T cells from PBMCs. The DNA sequence reads TGTGCCAGCAGTTACACTAGCACCTACAATGAGCAGTTCTTC. It specifies CASSYTSTYNEQFF.